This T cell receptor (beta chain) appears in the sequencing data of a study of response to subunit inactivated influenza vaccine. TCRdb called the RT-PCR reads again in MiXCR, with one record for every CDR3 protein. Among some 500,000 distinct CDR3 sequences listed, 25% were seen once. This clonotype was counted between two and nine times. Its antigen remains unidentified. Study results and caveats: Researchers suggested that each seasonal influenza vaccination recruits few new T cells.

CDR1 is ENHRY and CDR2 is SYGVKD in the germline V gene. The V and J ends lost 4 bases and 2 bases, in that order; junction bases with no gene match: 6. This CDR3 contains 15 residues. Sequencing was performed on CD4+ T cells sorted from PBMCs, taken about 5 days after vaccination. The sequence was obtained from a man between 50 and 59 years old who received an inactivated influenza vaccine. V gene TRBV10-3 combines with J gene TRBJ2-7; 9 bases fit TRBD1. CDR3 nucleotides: TGTGCCATCAGTGCTGACAGGGGGAATCCCTACGAGCAGTACTTC. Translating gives CAISADRGNPYEQYF.